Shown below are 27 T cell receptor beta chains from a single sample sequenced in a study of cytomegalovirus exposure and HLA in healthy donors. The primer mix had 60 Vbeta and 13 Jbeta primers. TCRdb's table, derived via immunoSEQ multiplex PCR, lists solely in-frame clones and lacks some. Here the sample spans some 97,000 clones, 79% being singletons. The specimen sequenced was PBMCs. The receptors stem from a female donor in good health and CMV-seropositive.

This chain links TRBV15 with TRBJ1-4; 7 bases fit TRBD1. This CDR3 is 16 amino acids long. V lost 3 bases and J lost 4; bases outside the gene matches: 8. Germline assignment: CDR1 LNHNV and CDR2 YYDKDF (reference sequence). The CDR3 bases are TGTGCCACCAGCAGGGACCCGGGACAGAATAATGAAAAACTGTTTTTT. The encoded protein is CATSRDPGQNNEKLFF. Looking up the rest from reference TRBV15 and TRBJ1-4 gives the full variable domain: DAMVIQNPRYQVTQFGKPVTLSCSQTLNHNVMYWYQQKSSQAPKLLFHYYDKDFNNEADTPDNFQSRRPNTSFCFLDIRSPGLGDTAMYLCATSRDPGQNNEKLFFGSGTQLSVL.

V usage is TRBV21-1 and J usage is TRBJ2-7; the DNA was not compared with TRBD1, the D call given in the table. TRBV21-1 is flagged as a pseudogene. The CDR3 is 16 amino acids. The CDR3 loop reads CASSRDRDRDSYEQYF. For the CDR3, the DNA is TGTGCCAGCAGCAGGGACCGGGACAGGGACTCCTACGAGCAGTACTTC.

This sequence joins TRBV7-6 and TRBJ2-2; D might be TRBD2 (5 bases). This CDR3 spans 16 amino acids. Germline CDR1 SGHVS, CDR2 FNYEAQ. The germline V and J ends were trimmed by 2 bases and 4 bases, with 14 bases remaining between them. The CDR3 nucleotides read TGTGCCAGCAGCTTATGGGCTGGCGAGGGCACCGGGGAGCTGTTTTTT. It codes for CASSLWAGEGTGELFF.

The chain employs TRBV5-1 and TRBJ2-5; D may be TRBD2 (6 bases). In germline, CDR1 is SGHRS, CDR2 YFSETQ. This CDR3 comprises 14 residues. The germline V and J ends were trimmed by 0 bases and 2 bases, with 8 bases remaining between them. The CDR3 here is CASSLAGGQETQYF. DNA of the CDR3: TGCGCCAGCAGCTTGGCTGGGGGGCAAGAGACCCAGTACTTC.

CDR3 nucleotide sequence: TGTGCCAGCACAGGGACTGGAAACACCATATATTTT. As protein: CASTGTGNTIYF. This chain links TRBV6-5 with TRBJ1-3, with TRBD1 as a possible D gene (5 bases). Germline CDR1 is MNHEY and CDR2 is SVGAGI. With 7 bases removed from V and 2 bases from J, the gap between germline ends came to 6 bases. The CDR3 loop spans 12 amino acids.

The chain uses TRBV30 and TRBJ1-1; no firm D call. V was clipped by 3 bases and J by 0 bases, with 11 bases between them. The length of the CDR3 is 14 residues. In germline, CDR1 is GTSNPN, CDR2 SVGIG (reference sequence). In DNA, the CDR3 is TGTGCCTGGAGCCCGGGGTTGATGAACACTGAAGCTTTCTTT. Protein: CAWSPGLMNTEAFF.

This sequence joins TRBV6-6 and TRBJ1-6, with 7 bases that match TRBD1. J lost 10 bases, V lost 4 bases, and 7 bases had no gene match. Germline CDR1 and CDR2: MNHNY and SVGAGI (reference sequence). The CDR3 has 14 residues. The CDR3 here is CASSFTGERSPLHF. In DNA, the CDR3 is TGTGCCAGCAGTTTTACAGGGGAACGATCACCCCTCCACTTT.

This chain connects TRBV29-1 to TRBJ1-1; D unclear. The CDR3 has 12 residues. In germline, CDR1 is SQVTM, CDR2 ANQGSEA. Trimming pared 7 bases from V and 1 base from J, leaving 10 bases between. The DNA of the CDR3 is TGCAGCGCCTCGACGGGGAACACTGAAGCTTTCTTT. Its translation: CSASTGNTEAFF.

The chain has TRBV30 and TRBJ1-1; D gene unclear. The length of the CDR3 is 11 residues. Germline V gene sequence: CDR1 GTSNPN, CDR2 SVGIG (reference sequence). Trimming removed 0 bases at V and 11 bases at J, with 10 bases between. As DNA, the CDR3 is TGTGCCTGGAGTGTGGTAGACTGGGCTTTCTTT. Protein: CAWSVVDWAFF.

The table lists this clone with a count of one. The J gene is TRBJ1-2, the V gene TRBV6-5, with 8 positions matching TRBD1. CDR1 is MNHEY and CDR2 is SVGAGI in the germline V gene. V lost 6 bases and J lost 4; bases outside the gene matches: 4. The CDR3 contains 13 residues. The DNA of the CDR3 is TGTGCCAGCAGCCGCGACAGGGGCTATGGCTACACCTTC. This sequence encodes CASSRDRGYGYTF.

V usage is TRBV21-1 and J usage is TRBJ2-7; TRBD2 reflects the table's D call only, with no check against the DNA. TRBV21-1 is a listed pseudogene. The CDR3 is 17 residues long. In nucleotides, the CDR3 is TGTGCCAGCAGCAAAATAGGTGGGACTAGCGGGGTTTACGAGCAGTACTTC. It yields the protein CASSKIGGTSGVYEQYF.

Here the CDR3 reads CASSYRGLDTQYF. CDR3 nucleotide sequence: TGTGCCAGCAGTTACAGAGGATTAGATACGCAGTATTTT. The chain couples TRBV6-6 to TRBJ2-3; D remains unclear. Per germline, CDR1 MNHNY and CDR2 SVGAGI (reference sequence). The germline V and J ends were trimmed by 2 bases and 5 bases, with 8 bases remaining between them. The CDR3 is 13 residues long.

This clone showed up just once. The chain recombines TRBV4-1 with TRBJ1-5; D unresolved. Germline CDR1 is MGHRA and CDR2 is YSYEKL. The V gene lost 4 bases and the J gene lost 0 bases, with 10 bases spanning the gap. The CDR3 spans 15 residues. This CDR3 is CASSPGEYSNQPQHF. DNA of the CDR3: TGCGCCAGCAGCCCCGGGGAGTATAGCAATCAGCCCCAGCATTTT.

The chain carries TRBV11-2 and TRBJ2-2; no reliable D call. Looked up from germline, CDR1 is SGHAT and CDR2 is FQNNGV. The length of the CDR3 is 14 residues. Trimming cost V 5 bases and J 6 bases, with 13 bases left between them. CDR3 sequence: CASSPDIGPGELFF. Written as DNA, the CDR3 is TGTGCCAGCAGCCCTGATATTGGGCCCGGGGAGCTGTTTTTT.

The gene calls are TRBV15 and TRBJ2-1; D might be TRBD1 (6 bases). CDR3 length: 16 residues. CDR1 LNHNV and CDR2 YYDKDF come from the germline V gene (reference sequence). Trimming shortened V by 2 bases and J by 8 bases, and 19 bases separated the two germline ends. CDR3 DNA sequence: TGTGCCACCAGCAGACCACCCACCACCACAGGGTATGAGCAGTTCTTC. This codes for CATSRPPTTTGYEQFF. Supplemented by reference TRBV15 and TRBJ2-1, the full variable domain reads DAMVIQNPRYQVTQFGKPVTLSCSQTLNHNVMYWYQQKSSQAPKLLFHYYDKDFNNEADTPDNFQSRRPNTSFCFLDIRSPGLGDTAMYLCATSRPPTTTGYEQFFGPGTRLTVL.

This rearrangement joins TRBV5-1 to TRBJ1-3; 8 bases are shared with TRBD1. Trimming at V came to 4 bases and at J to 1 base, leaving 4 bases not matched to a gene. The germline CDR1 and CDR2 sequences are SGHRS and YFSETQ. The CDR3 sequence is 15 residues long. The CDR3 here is CASSRDRGSGNTIYF. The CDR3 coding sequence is TGCGCCAGCAGCCGCGACAGGGGATCTGGAAACACCATATATTTT.

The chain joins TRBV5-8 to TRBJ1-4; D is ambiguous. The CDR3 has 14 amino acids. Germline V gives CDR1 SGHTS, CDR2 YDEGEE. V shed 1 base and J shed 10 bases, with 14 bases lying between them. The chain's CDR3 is CASSLPWQSGKLFF. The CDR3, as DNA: TGTGCCAGCAGCTTGCCCTGGCAGTCGGGAAAACTGTTTTTT. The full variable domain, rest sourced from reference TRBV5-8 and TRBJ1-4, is EAGVTQSPTHLIKTRGQQATLRCSPISGHTSVYWYQQALGLGLQFLLWYDEGEERNRGNFPPRFSGRQFPNYSSELNVNALELEDSALYLCASSLPWQSGKLFFGSGTQLSVL.

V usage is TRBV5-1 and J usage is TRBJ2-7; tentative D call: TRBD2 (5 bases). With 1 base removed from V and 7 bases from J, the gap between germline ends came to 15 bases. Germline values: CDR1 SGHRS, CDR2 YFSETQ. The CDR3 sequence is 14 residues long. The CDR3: CASSLRGPDEEQYF. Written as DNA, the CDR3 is TGCGCCAGCAGCTTGAGAGGGCCCGATGAAGAGCAGTACTTC.

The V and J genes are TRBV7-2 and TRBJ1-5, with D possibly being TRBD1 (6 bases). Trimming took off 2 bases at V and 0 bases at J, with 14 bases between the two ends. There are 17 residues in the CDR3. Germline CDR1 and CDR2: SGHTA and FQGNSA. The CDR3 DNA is TGTGCCAGCAGCTTATTCCAGGGGACCTTTAGCAATCAGCCCCAGCATTTT. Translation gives CASSLFQGTFSNQPQHF.

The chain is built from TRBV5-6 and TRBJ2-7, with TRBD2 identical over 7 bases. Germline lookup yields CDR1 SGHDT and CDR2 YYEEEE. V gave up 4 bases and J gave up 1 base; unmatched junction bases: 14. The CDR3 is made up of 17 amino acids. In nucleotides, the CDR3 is TGTGCCAGCAGCCCTAGGACTAGTTGGGGCTTGTCCTACGAGCAGTACTTC. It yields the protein CASSPRTSWGLSYEQYF.

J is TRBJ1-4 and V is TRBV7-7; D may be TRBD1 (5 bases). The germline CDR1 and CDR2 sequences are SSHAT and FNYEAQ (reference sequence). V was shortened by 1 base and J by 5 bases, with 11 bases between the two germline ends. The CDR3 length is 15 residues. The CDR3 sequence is CASSLGLGANEKLFF. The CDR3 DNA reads TGTGCCAGCAGCTTAGGTCTAGGGGCCAATGAAAAACTGTTTTTT.

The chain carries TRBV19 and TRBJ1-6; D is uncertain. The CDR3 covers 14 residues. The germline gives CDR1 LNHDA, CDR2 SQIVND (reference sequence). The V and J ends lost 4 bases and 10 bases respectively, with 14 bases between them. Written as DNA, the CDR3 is TGTGCCAGTAGTACGACCGGAGGTAACTCACCCCTCCACTTT. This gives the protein CASSTTGGNSPLHF.

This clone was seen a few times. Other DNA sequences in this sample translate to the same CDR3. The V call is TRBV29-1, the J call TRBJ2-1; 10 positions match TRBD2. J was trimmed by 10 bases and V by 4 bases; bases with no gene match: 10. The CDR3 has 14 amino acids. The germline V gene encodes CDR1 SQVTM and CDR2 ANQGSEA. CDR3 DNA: TGCAGCGTTGCGGGGACTAGCGAAGTTCGGGAGCAGTTCTTC. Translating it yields CSVAGTSEVREQFF.

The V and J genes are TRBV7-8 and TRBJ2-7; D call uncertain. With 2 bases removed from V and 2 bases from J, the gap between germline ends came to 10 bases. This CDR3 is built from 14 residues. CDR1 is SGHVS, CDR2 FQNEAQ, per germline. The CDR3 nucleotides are TGTGCCAGCAGCTTACTCAGGATCGCCTACGAGCAGTACTTC. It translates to CASSLLRIAYEQYF.

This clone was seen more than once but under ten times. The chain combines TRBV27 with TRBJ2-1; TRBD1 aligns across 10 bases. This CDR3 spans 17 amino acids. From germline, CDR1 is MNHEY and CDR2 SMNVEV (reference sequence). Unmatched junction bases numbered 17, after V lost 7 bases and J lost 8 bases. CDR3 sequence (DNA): TGTGCCAGCACCGTAACCTCCGGGACAGGGGATATTGATGAGCAGTTCTTC. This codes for CASTVTSGTGDIDEQFF.

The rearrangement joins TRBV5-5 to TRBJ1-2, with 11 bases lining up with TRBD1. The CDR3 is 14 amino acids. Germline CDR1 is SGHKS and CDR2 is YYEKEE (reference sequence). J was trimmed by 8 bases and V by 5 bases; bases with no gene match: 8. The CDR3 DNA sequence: TGTGCCAGCAGATATGGACAGGGGGCGGGCGGCTACACCTTC. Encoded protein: CASRYGQGAGGYTF.

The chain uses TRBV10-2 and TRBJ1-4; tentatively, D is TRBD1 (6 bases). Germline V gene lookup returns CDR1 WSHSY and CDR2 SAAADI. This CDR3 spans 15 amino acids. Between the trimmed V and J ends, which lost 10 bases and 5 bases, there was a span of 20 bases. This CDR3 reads CATDPNGRGNEKLFF. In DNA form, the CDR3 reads TGCGCCACCGATCCTAACGGCAGGGGAAATGAAAAACTGTTTTTT.